These 25 T cell receptor beta chains originate from one sample sequenced in a study of T cell repertoires in ileal Crohn's disease. TCRdb keeps only in-frame clones here, not all; method: immunoSEQ multiplex PCR. The sample lists fewer than 2,500 clones; around 76% were seen once. The specimen was ileal tissue. The source of these receptors is an adult with Crohn's disease.

The J gene is TRBJ2-5, the V gene TRBV7-3; the match to TRBD2 covers 8 bases. The germline V gene has CDR1 SGHTA and CDR2 FQGTGA. The CDR3 length is 14 residues. V was pared by 2 bases and J by 5 bases, with 4 bases of the junction left unmatched. The CDR3 coding sequence is TGTGCCAGCAGCTTATACGGGAGGGCGGAGACCCAGTACTTC. Translated: CASSLYGRAETQYF.

This chain links TRBV5-1 with TRBJ2-1, with 8 bases aligning to TRBD1. Germline lookup yields CDR1 SGHRS and CDR2 YFSETQ. The CDR3 extends over 14 amino acids. The V segment lost 2 bases and the J segment 5 bases; nucleotides outside the gene matches: 3. CDR3 nucleotides: TGCGCCAGCAGCTTCGGGACAGGAGACAATGAGCAGTTCTTC. Encoded protein: CASSFGTGDNEQFF.

V is TRBV11-3 and J is TRBJ2-5, with D unresolved. The CDR3 runs 13 residues. Germline values: CDR1 SGHNT, CDR2 YENEEA. The V and J ends lost 1 base and 5 bases respectively, with 8 bases between them. The CDR3 DNA sequence: TGTGCCAGCAGCTTAGGAGTATTCGAGACCCAGTACTTC. As protein: CASSLGVFETQYF. The full variable domain, in which reference TRBV11-3 and TRBJ2-5 provide the parts outside the CDR3, is EAGVVQSPRYKIIEKKQPVAFWCNPISGHNTLYWYLQNLGQGPELLIRYENEEAVDDSQLPKDRFSAERLKGVDSTLKIQPAELGDSAVYLCASSLGVFETQYFGPGTRLLVL.

The chain couples TRBV18 to TRBJ1-2; tentative D call: TRBD1 (6 bases). The CDR3 runs 14 residues. V was shortened by 6 bases and J by 2 bases, with 13 bases between the two germline ends. Germline loops: CDR1 KGHSH, CDR2 LQKENI. The CDR3 bases are TGTGCCAGCTCCCAACAGGGACGCAACTATGGCTACACCTTC. Translating gives CASSQQGRNYGYTF.

This sequence joins TRBV29-1 and TRBJ1-3; no reliable D call. Germline V gene lookup returns CDR1 SQVTM and CDR2 ANQGSEA. The CDR3 contains 14 residues. V lost 3 bases and J lost 5, with 14 bases in between. The CDR3 spells CSVDDMGERNTIYF. CDR3 nucleotides: TGCAGCGTTGATGACATGGGTGAAAGAAACACCATATATTTT.

A single count supports this clone. The chain uses TRBV30 and TRBJ2-2, with a weak D call TRBD1 (5 bases). The germline CDR1 and CDR2 sequences are GTSNPN and SVGIG (reference sequence). Trimming removed 1 base from V and 3 bases from J, with 6 bases in between. The CDR3 length is 13 residues. CDR3 nucleotide sequence: TGTGCCTGGAGTGAGGGGTACACCGGGGAGCTGTTTTTT. Translation: CAWSEGYTGELFF.

In regard to this clone: The same CDR3 can be traced to other DNA sequences in this sample. The chain recombines TRBV7-3 with TRBJ2-2, with a possible D match to TRBD2 (6 bases). Trimming took off 5 bases at V and 1 base at J, with 11 bases between the two ends. The CDR3 length is 15 residues. Germline V lookup: CDR1 SGHTA, CDR2 FQGTGA. The CDR3 region has the DNA TGTGCCAGCAGCCCCCCCGGGGGGAACACCGGGGAGCTGTTTTTT. Its protein is CASSPPGGNTGELFF. Drawing the rest from reference TRBV7-3 and TRBJ2-2, the complete variable domain is GAGVSQTPSNKVTEKGKYVELRCDPISGHTALYWYRQSLGQGPEFLIYFQGTGAADDSGLPNDRFFAVRPEGSVSTLKIQRTERGDSAVYLCASSPPGGNTGELFFGEGSRLTVL.

The chain combines TRBV4-2 with TRBJ1-4, with 9 bases aligning to TRBD1. CDR1 LGHNA and CDR2 YNFKEQ come from the germline V gene. This CDR3 contains 17 residues. Germline trimming cut 0 bases from V and 14 bases from J; bases unmatched to any gene: 16. CDR3 sequence reads: CASSQDAGTGLMKILFF. CDR3 coding DNA: TGTGCCAGCAGCCAAGATGCGGGGACAGGGTTAATGAAAATCCTGTTTTTT.

This clone was observed a handful of times. The chain uses TRBV19 and TRBJ1-5; D unresolved. With 4 bases removed from V and 4 bases from J, the gap between germline ends came to 8 bases. This CDR3 contains 13 residues. Germline loops: CDR1 LNHDA, CDR2 SQIVND (reference sequence). Written as DNA, the CDR3 is TGTGCCAGTAGTAGGGCGGGGAATCAGCCCCAGCATTTT. Translating it yields CASSRAGNQPQHF.

In its sample, this clone was seen once. V gene TRBV30 combines with J gene TRBJ2-3; TRBD1 agrees at 9 bases. Germline trimming cut 8 bases from V and 1 base from J; bases unmatched to any gene: 10. This CDR3 is built from 15 residues. CDR1 GTSNPN and CDR2 SVGIG come from the germline V gene (reference sequence). CDR3 protein: CAHLSWTGGTDTQYF. CDR3 nucleotides: TGTGCCCATTTGTCCTGGACAGGGGGCACAGATACGCAGTATTTT.

This clone was counted once. A read error may produce the germline difference seen at one junction end. The rearrangement links TRBV15 to TRBJ2-5; a weak D match, TRBD1 (6 bases). CDR3 length equals 13 residues. In germline, CDR1 is LNHNV, CDR2 YYDKDF (reference sequence). The CDR3 coding sequence is TGTGCCACGAGCAGGGGCTACCAAGAGACCCAGTACTTC. Translation gives CATSRGYQETQYF.

This clone was counted once. The chain couples TRBV6-4 to TRBJ2-3, with TRBD1 matching 10 bases. Germline V gives CDR1 MRHNA, CDR2 SNTAGT. The length of the CDR3 is 14 residues. V trimming: 2 bases; J trimming: 4 bases; junction bases outside the gene matches: 0. The CDR3 bases are TGTGCCAGCAGTGACGGACAGGGGGCAGATACGCAGTATTTT. The encoded protein is CASSDGQGADTQYF.

In its sample, this clone was seen a few times. DNA of the CDR3: TGTGCCAGCAGCCCACGACTAGCGGGAGAGGACGAGCAGTACGTC. It yields the protein CASSPRLAGEDEQYV. V is TRBV21-1 and J is TRBJ2-7; the table gives TRBD2 as D, unverified against the DNA. TRBV21-1 is reported as a pseudogene. The CDR3 is 15 residues long.

V gene TRBV13 combines with J gene TRBJ2-5; D is perhaps TRBD2 (7 bases). This CDR3 contains 15 residues. Germline CDR1 PRHDT, CDR2 FYEKMQ (reference sequence). V lost 5 bases, J lost 1 base, and 14 bases lay in between. CDR3 protein: CASSTKGGGQETQYF. CDR3 DNA: TGTGCCAGCAGCACCAAGGGGGGGGGCCAAGAGACCCAGTACTTC.

V gene TRBV7-2 combines with J gene TRBJ1-1; no clear D. CDR1 SGHTA and CDR2 FQGNSA come from the germline V gene. The CDR3 loop spans 13 amino acids. V lost 2 bases and J 5 bases, leaving 9 bases between the germline ends. The CDR3 coding sequence is TGTGCCAGCAGCTTACGGGTAGATACTGAAGCTTTCTTT. Residues: CASSLRVDTEAFF.

In this sample, this clone turned up a few times. V and J are TRBV29-1 and TRBJ1-1; the match to TRBD1 covers 7 bases. V lost 6 bases, J lost 3 bases, and 1 base stayed unmatched. The germline gives CDR1 SQVTM, CDR2 ANQGSEA. The CDR3 runs 11 residues. The CDR3 DNA sequence: TGCAGCGTCAGGGGGGACACTGAAGCTTTCTTT. Its translation is CSVRGDTEAFF. The variable domain in full, with the rest retrieved from reference TRBV29-1 and TRBJ1-1, is SAVISQKPSRDICQRGTSLTIQCQVDSQVTMMFWYRQQPGQSLTLIATANQGSEATYESGFVIDKFPISRPNLTFSTLTVSNMSPEDSSIYLCSVRGDTEAFFGQGTRLTVV.

V and J are TRBV9 and TRBJ1-3; 7 bases match TRBD1. CDR1 and CDR2 from the germline V gene are SGDLS and YYNGEE. V trimming: 2 bases; J trimming: 1 base; junction bases outside the gene matches: 3. This CDR3 is 15 amino acids long. Written as DNA, the CDR3 is TGTGCCAGCAGCGTCCAGGGGGTTTCTGGAAACACCATATATTTT. Amino acid sequence: CASSVQGVSGNTIYF.

This chain joins TRBV5-5 and TRBJ1-5; D perhaps matches TRBD1 (5 bases). Germline loops: CDR1 SGHKS, CDR2 YYEKEE (reference sequence). There are 16 residues in the CDR3. V was trimmed by 1 base and J by 7 bases, leaving 18 bases between them. CDR3 protein: CASSLIPSGGRQPQHF. In nucleotides, the CDR3 is TGTGCCAGCAGCTTGATCCCATCCGGGGGAAGACAGCCCCAGCATTTT.

This clone was found once. V gene TRBV7-8 combines with J gene TRBJ2-1, with D possibly being TRBD2 (5 bases). Trimming shortened V by 5 bases and J by 14 bases, and 25 bases separated the two germline ends. CDR1 is SGHVS and CDR2 is FQNEAQ in the germline V gene. This CDR3 is 15 amino acids long. The CDR3 coding sequence is TGTGCCAGCAGCCCCCGTGGCCGGGCGTCGGGGTGGGAGTTCTTC. Amino acid sequence: CASSPRGRASGWEFF. The whole variable domain, filled in from reference TRBV7-8 and TRBJ2-1, reads GAGVSQSPRYKVAKRGQDVALRCDPISGHVSLFWYQQALGQGPEFLTYFQNEAQLDKSGLPSDRFFAERPEGSVSTLKIQRTQQEDSAVYLCASSPRGRASGWEFFGPGTRLTVL.

V usage is TRBV4-1 and J usage is TRBJ2-7, with D tentatively TRBD1 (5 bases). V lost 0 bases and J lost 4, with 13 bases in between. The CDR3 spans 15 residues. CDR1 is MGHRA and CDR2 is YSYEKL in the germline V gene. The CDR3 loop is CASSQDRGQVYEQYF. In nucleotides, the CDR3 is TGCGCCAGCAGCCAAGATAGGGGCCAGGTATACGAGCAGTACTTC.

The rearrangement uses TRBV6-6 and TRBJ1-6, with D perhaps matching TRBD1 (6 bases). The length of the CDR3 is 16 residues. The germline CDR1 and CDR2 sequences are MNHNY and SVGAGI (reference sequence). V was shortened by 6 bases and J by 0 bases, with 12 bases between the two germline ends. CDR3 bases: TGTGCCAGCAGCCGACAGGACAGCTCCTATAATTCACCCCTCCACTTT. This translates into CASSRQDSSYNSPLHF.

In this sample, this clone turned up a few times. The chain employs TRBV28 and TRBJ1-3; D gene ambiguous. Germline CDR1 is MDHEN and CDR2 is SYDVKM. The CDR3 consists of 16 residues. V shed 5 bases and J shed 0 bases, with 14 bases lying between them. CDR3 region: CASSRPPVHSGNTIYF. CDR3 sequence (DNA): TGTGCCAGCAGTCGTCCGCCGGTCCACTCTGGAAACACCATATATTTT.

The chain joins TRBV7-6 to TRBJ2-7, with a weak D call TRBD2 (7 bases). Germline CDR1 reads SGHVS; CDR2 reads FNYEAQ. The CDR3 has 15 residues. Trimming removed 1 base from V and 2 bases from J, with 12 bases in between. The CDR3 nucleotides read TGTGCCAGCAGCTTAGGGCGGGGGCCCGCCTACGAGCAGTACGTC. It is translated as CASSLGRGPAYEQYV.

The chain uses TRBV30 and TRBJ2-3, with D possibly matching TRBD2 (6 bases). Trimming stripped 3 bases from V and 0 bases from J, with 19 bases between. The germline CDR1 and CDR2 sequences are GTSNPN and SVGIG (reference sequence). The CDR3 sequence is 17 residues long. CDR3 bases: TGTGCCTGGAGAGGTCGGGACTCTCGTGCTAGCACAGATACGCAGTATTTT. Its protein product is CAWRGRDSRASTDTQYF.

The CDR3 DNA reads TGTGCCAGCAGCCAGGAGCCTAACTATGGCTACACCTTC. It encodes CASSQEPNYGYTF. The rearrangement uses TRBV4-2 and TRBJ1-2; D is undetermined. Trimming shortened V by 3 bases and J by 0 bases, and 5 bases separated the two germline ends. This CDR3 region has 13 residues. The germline V gene has CDR1 LGHNA and CDR2 YNFKEQ.